This TCR beta chain was retrieved from a study of radiation and T cells in renal cell carcinoma. The study, taken as a whole, reports: Top tumor clonotypes rose in blood 2 weeks post-radiation, then contracted. Without pretreatment biopsies, baseline tumor clonotype presence was undetermined.

Measured with immunoSEQ multiplex PCR; TCRdb has only the in-frame clones, and not every one. Of roughly 86,000 clones listed, around four fifths were seen once; the top ten hold approximately 8.6%. Turning to this clone: Antigen unknown.

There are 16 residues in the CDR3. CDR1 is SGHRS and CDR2 is YFSETQ in the germline V gene. The J segment lost 5 bases and the V segment lost 1 base, leaving 10 bases of the junction unmatched. Time point given: blood 4 weeks post-SBRT, at nephrectomy. As to treatment: 15 Gy SBRT to primary tumor, nephrectomy 4 weeks later. Nephrectomy followed 15 Gy stereotactic body radiation by 4 weeks. The patient's renal cell carcinoma had clear cell pathology. The sample here was blood, taken from a patient whose treatment included radiotherapy and nephrectomy. This sequence originates from a man aged 50 to 60 with renal cell carcinoma. The chain employs TRBV5-1 and TRBJ2-5; 8 positions agree with TRBD1. CDR3 protein: CASSLRDRTPGETQYF. The CDR3 bases are TGCGCCAGCAGCTTGAGGGACAGGACACCGGGGGAGACCCAGTACTTC.